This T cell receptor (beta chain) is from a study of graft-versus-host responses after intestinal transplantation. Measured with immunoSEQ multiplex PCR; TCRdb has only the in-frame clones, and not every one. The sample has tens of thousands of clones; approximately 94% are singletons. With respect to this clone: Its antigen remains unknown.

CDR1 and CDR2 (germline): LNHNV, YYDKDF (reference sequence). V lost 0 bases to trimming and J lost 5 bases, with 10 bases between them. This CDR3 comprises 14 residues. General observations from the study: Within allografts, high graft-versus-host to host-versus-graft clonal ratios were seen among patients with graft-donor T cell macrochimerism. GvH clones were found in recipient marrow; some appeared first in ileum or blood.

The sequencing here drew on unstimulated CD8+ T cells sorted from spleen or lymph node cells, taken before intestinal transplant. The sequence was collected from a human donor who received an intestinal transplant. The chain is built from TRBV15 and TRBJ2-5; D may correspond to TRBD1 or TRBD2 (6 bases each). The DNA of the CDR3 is TGTGCCACCAGCAGAGAAGGGGGGCAGGAGACCCAGTACTTC. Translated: CATSREGGQETQYF.